The 2 T cell receptor beta chains given below trace back to one sample, sequenced in a study of cytomegalovirus exposure and HLA in healthy donors. The protocol was immunoSEQ multiplex PCR, while the TCRdb copy is restricted to in-frame clones and leaves out a portion. The data show some 170,000 clones, roughly 96% seen once. Sequencing was carried out using PBMCs. These receptors were obtained from a woman between 18 and 29 years old in good health and CMV-seronegative.

The chain joins TRBV5-8 to TRBJ2-5; possible D gene TRBD1, 7 bases. The CDR3 spans 15 residues. The V end was cut by 3 bases, the J end by 1 base, with 13 bases between. Per germline, CDR1 SGHTS and CDR2 YDEGEE. The CDR3 DNA reads as TGTGCCAGCAGCTGGGGGGACAGCGGCCAAGAGACCCAGTACTTC. Its translation: CASSWGDSGQETQYF.

V usage is TRBV7-6 and J usage is TRBJ1-2; D might be TRBD1 (5 bases). The CDR3 is 13 residues long. CDR1 and CDR2 from the germline V gene are SGHVS and FNYEAQ. Trimming took 5 bases from V and 4 from J, leaving 11 bases between them. The CDR3 here is CASSPSGGYGYTF. The CDR3 DNA follows: TGTGCCAGCAGCCCCTCCGGGGGCTATGGCTACACCTTC.